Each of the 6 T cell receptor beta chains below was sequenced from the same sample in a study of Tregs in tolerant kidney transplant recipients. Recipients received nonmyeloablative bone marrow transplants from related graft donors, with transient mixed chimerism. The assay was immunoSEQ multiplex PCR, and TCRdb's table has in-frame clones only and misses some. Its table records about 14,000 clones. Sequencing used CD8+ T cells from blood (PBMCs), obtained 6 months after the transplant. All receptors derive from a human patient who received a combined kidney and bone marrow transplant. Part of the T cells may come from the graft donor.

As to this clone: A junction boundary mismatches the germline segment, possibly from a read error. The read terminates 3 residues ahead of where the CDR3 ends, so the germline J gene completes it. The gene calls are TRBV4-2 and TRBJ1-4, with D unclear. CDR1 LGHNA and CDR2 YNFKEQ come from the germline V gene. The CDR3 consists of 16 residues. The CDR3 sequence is CASSQEVKSVNEKLFF. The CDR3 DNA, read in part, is TGCGCCAGCAGCCAAGAAGTCAAATCGGTTAATGAAAAA.

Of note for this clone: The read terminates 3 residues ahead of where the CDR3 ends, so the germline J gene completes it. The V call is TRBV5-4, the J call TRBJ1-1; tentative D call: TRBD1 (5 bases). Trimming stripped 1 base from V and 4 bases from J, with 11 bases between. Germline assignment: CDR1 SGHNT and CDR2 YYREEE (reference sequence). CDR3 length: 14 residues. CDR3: CASSLSGGTTEAFF. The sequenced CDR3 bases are TGTGCCAGCAGCTTGTCCGGGGGTACCACTGAA.

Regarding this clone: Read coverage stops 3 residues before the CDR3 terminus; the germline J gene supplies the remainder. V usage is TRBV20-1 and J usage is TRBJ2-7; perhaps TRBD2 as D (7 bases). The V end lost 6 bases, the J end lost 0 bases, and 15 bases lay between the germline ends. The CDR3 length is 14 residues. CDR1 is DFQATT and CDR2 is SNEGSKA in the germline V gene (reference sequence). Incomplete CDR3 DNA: TGCAGTGCCGGGGGGCAGGCTACCTCCTACGAG. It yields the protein CSAGGQATSYE. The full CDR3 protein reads CSAGGQATSYEQYF.

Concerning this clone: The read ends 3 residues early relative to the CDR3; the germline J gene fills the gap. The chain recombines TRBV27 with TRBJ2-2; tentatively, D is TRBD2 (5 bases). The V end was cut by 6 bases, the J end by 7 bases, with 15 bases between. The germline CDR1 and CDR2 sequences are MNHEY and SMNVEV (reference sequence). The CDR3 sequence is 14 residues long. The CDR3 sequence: CASRWASTVGELFF. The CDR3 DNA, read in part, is TGTGCCAGCAGATGGGCTAGCACAGTCGGGGAG.

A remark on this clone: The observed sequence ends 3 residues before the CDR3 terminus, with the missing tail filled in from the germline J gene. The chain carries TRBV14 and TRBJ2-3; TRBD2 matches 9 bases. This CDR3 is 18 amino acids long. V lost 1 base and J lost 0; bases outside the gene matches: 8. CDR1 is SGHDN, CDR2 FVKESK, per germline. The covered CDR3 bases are TGTGCCAGCAGCCAAGTCGCGGGAGGGCCCCCTAGCACAGATACG. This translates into CASSQVAGGPPSTDT. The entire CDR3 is CASSQVAGGPPSTDTQYF.

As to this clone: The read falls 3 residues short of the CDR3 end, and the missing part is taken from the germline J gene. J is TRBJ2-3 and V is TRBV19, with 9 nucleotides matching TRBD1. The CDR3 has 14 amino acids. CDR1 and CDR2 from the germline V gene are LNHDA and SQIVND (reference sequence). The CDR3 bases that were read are TGTGCCAGCGAAGACAGGGGGGGACATCAGCCG. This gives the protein CASEDRGGHQP. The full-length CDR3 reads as CASEDRGGHQPQYF.